Each of the 10 T cell receptor beta chains below was sequenced from the same sample in a study of Ad26.COV2.S vaccination and SARS-CoV-2 variants. Indicated treatment: 15 to 20 received Ad26.COV2.S at low or high dose, single or two shots; roughly five received placebo; per-sample allocation not given. Sampling was performed 63 days after the first vaccine or placebo injection. Using immunoSEQ multiplex PCR, the repertoire was profiled, and TCRdb retains in-frame clones only, with some absent. The table lists 300,000 to 400,000 clones, approximately 90% of them singletons, with approximately 4.5% in the top ten. The specimen was peripheral blood, collected in a trial of Ad26.COV2.S vaccine versus placebo. The receptors shown here come from a person aged 18-60 years who received the Ad26.COV2.S COVID-19 vaccine or a placebo.

The V gene is TRBV19, the J gene TRBJ2-1; D possibly matches TRBD1 or TRBD2 (5 bases each). CDR1 and CDR2 (germline): LNHDA, SQIVND (reference sequence). V shed 1 base and J shed 6 bases, with 7 bases lying between them. This CDR3 contains 13 residues. The CDR3: CASSIGGFNEQFF. The CDR3 DNA is TGTGCCAGTAGTATAGGGGGGTTCAATGAGCAGTTCTTC.

This chain uses TRBV12-3 or TRBV12-4 with TRBJ2-7, with D possibly TRBD2 on 5 matching bases. V was cut by 4 bases and J by 0 bases, with 7 bases left in between. The CDR3 length is 13 residues. The CDR3 nucleotides are TGTGCCAGCAGTTATGCGGGCTCCTACGAGCAGTACTTC. Translated: CASSYAGSYEQYF.

The J gene is TRBJ2-1, the V gene TRBV7-3, with 8 bases identical to TRBD2. V lost 8 bases and J lost 0; bases outside the gene matches: 12. Germline loops: CDR1 SGHTA, CDR2 FQGTGA. The CDR3 has 17 residues. CDR3 loop: CASWARLALDSYNEQFF. CDR3 nucleotides: TGTGCCAGCTGGGCTAGACTAGCGCTTGACTCCTACAATGAGCAGTTCTTC. Variable domain in full (rest from reference TRBV7-3 and TRBJ2-1): GAGVSQTPSNKVTEKGKYVELRCDPISGHTALYWYRQSLGQGPEFLIYFQGTGAADDSGLPNDRFFAVRPEGSVSTLKIQRTERGDSAVYLCASWARLALDSYNEQFFGPGTRLTVL.

The chain carries TRBV4-1 and TRBJ1-2; D is ambiguous. CDR3 length: 16 amino acids. V dropped 1 base and J dropped 2 bases, with 14 bases sitting between them. CDR1 is MGHRA and CDR2 is YSYEKL in the germline V gene. DNA of the CDR3: TGCGCCAGCAGCCAAGGAGGTTCGCTTGTAAACTATGGCTACACCTTC. It translates to CASSQGGSLVNYGYTF.

The rearrangement links TRBV28 to TRBJ1-2, with D tentatively TRBD1 (5 bases). The CDR3 contains 16 residues. The V end lost 2 bases, the J end lost 1 base, and 14 bases lay between the germline ends. The germline CDR1 and CDR2 sequences are MDHEN and SYDVKM. The CDR3, as DNA: TGTGCCAGCAGTTTAATTTGGCAGGGACTTAACTATGGCTACACCTTC. Translation gives CASSLIWQGLNYGYTF.

The genes are TRBV6-4 and TRBJ2-3; D call uncertain. The CDR3 is made up of 14 amino acids. Trimming took off 6 bases at V and 6 bases at J, with 16 bases between the two ends. Germline CDR1 and CDR2: MRHNA and SNTAGT. The CDR3 DNA follows: TGTGCCAGCAGCTTGGGCCATACCGGGGATACGCAGTATTTT. Translated: CASSLGHTGDTQYF.

This rearrangement joins TRBV3-1 (or the pseudogene TRBV3-2) to TRBJ1-5; D uncertain. Germline CDR1 LGHDT, CDR2 YNNKEL (reference sequence). The CDR3 extends over 15 amino acids. The V gene lost 0 bases and the J gene lost 3 bases, with 9 bases spanning the gap. CDR3 region: CASSQDAADNQPQHF. As DNA, the CDR3 is TGTGCCAGCAGCCAAGATGCAGCTGACAATCAGCCCCAGCATTTT.

This clone was observed a handful of times. CDR3 nucleotide sequence: TGTGCCAGCAGTCTCCGACAGGGGGGGAGCACTGAAGCTTTCTTT. Translation gives CASSLRQGGSTEAFF. This chain connects TRBV27 to TRBJ1-1, with 9 bases fitting TRBD1. Unmatched junction bases numbered 8, after V lost 5 bases and J lost 4 bases. There are 15 residues in the CDR3. The V gene's germline CDR1 is MNHEY and CDR2 SMNVEV (reference sequence).

The rearrangement joins TRBV18 to TRBJ2-3, with a possible D match to TRBD2 (6 bases). The CDR3 contains 15 residues. The germline gives CDR1 KGHSH, CDR2 LQKENI. V lost 2 bases, J lost 0 bases, and 9 bases lay in between. CDR3 in amino acids: CASSPSAGSTDTQYF. DNA of the CDR3: TGTGCCAGCTCACCAAGTGCGGGGAGCACAGATACGCAGTATTTT.

The chain carries TRBV9 and TRBJ2-1; tentatively, D is TRBD1 (5 bases). The CDR3 is 14 amino acids. V was trimmed by 0 bases and J by 8 bases, leaving 12 bases between them. Germline V gene lookup returns CDR1 SGDLS and CDR2 YYNGEE. CDR3 sequence reads: CASSVGRVSDEQFF. DNA of the CDR3: TGTGCCAGCAGCGTAGGCAGGGTATCCGATGAGCAGTTCTTC.